This T cell receptor (beta chain) was recorded in a study of early stage breast cancer tumors. This CDR3 comprises 15 residues. V shed 6 bases and J shed 0 bases, with 11 bases lying between them. Germline V lookup: CDR1 MNHEY, CDR2 SVGAGI. Study-wide results and caveats: Unsorted bulk genomic DNA sequencing lacked pairing and functional marker data. Tumors had approximately 2.5-fold higher T cell density and higher clonality than adjacent normal breast tissue. Tumor and normal breast were distinguished via blood comparison in most of the 16 patients. Commonly generated sequences made up most enriched TCRB sequences shared between patients.

The assay was immunoSEQ multiplex PCR, and TCRdb's table has in-frame clones only and misses some. The table records under 75,000 clones, about 80% of them present only once. A word on this clone: Its antigen is as yet unknown.

Sequencing was done on a sample of blood. V gene TRBV6-5 combines with J gene TRBJ2-2, with D perhaps TRBD1 (6 bases). The receptor was derived from a person aged 25 to 45 with breast cancer. CDR3 coding DNA: TGTGCCAGCAGCCTAGGACAGACGAACACCGGGGAGCTGTTTTTT. Amino acid sequence: CASSLGQTNTGELFF.